This T cell receptor (beta chain) was identified in a study of shared clonotypes between healthy human individuals (dated by TCRdb to 2018 to 2020). Turning to the overall study: A couple of women and three men aged 18 to 49 years were included in the cohort. For each donor, CD4 naive and CD4 memory were each given three plates, CD8 naive was given two plates, and CD8 memory was given one plate. Blood TCR repertoires of several healthy adults were deeply sequenced to estimate repertoire size and the extent of clonotype sharing between individuals. Different laboratories and diverse techniques were used to prepare libraries and sequence TCR repertoires, to increase sequencing depth and limit assay-specific biases. Between about 0.8 and 9 billion PBMCs per donor were obtained by leukapheresis. Summary of the overall study and its limitations: Sharing across a few donors was observed for around 5% of naive CD4, 3.5% of naive CD8, 2.3% of memory CD4, and about 0.4% of memory CD8 clonotypes. Because the study included a small number of donors, the genetic and exposure-history diversity represented was limited. Larger estimated clonotype richness was generally found for naive subsets than for memory subsets. Even with the large sequencing depth, rarefaction of the sorted-subset datasets indicated that sequencing was incomplete. Pairwise subsampling led to the expectation that sequencing depth would affect the degree of clonotype sharing among donors. Sampling was restricted to blood, and TCR repertoires in tissues likely differ from the TCR repertoires found in blood. Clonotypes shared by all four sorted-subset donors showed higher generation probabilities than non-shared clonotypes.

CD8 naive samples were obtained by positive selection for CCR7 among CD45RO-negative cells, yielding a CD45RA+CCR7+ population from which TemRA cells were excluded. The donors were healthy, HIV-negative adults who had no recently reported acute infections or vaccinations. Every donor was a Caucasian adult residing in Nashville, Tennessee, USA. After blood collection by leukapheresis, PBMCs were isolated using Ficoll-Histopaque density gradient centrifugation and then cryopreserved in the vapor phase of liquid nitrogen. Purity and quantity of every magnetically sorted T cell population were checked by analytical flow cytometry. Genomic DNA was isolated from each sorted fraction and quantified by UV absorbance on a Nanodrop 2000c. Inclusive of the bounding cysteine and phenylalanine, the CDR3 is 17 residues long. Only the CDR3 part of the read is kept: 51 bases, read in frame from the first base. V loses 4 bases, J loses 3 bases, and the germline ends lie 19 bases apart. The germline V gene yields MRHNA for CDR1 and SNTAGT for CDR2.

Using the deep immunoSEQ assay, multiplex PCR amplified TCR CDR3 regions from genomic DNA. Extracted genomic DNA from each cell subset was distributed evenly across all wells of several immunoSEQ 96-well plates, and each plate was treated as a replicate. Each replicate PCR for sorted subsets received about 180 ng genomic DNA, equal to about 30,000 T cell genomes. Purified libraries were quantified with a Qubit 3.0 fluorometer, sized on a Bioanalyzer 2100, and re-quantified with the KAPA Library Quantification kit. Each immunoSEQ 96-well plate was sequenced on its own single-read 150-cycle Illumina NextSeq 550 flow cell. Per the original workflow: The immunoSEQ output contained only junctional sequences without quality scores, so filtering could not match that applied to full-length reads. Sequences were annotated with PyIR, a Python wrapper for IgBLAST v1.9, and V/J genes and CDR3 were assigned using IMGT germline references. Reads were filtered out if the reads had weak V/J assignments (E-value above 1e-6), no CDR3, stop codons, out-of-frame junctions, or ambiguous translated residues. V3J clonotypes were defined as sequences sharing an identical inferred V gene, J gene, and CDR3 amino acid sequence. Percentage overlap between repertoires was computed as shared unique clonotypes divided by the size of the smaller repertoire. Three approaches were used to assess repertoire richness: RTK rarefaction, the Chao1 estimator, and Recon v2.1 estimates of unobserved clonotypes. Generation probabilities for all TCRbeta clonotypes obtained by the gDNA method from a handful of donors were computed using OLGA. In TCRdb, the immuneACCESS table is reduced to in-frame sequences with V and J assigned. These tables do not hold every clone; where another copy was compared, an unresolved V gene accounts for under half, and the others remain unexplained. V, J and clone size derive from that table, while D and trimming were established from the DNA sequence. In all, the sample holds hundreds of thousands of clones, and roughly 96% of those were seen once. Approximately 0.12% of the sample is held by the ten biggest clonotypes.

About this clone itself: The specificity of this receptor is unknown. It has no much larger one-base neighbor in the sample; base qualities were not kept.

The chain links TRBV6-4 with TRBJ2-1; the D region may be TRBD1 or TRBD2, each matching 6 bases equally. This clonotype originated in a woman aged 30 to 39 in good health. The sequenced sample consisted of naive CD8+ T cells sorted from blood. The cell subset or site label, read with the paper, signifies: CD45RA+CCR7+. The CDR3 loop reads CASSAGFSGGGYNEQFF. DNA sequence: TGTGCCAGCAGTGCGGGATTCAGCGGAGGGGGCTACAATGAGCAGTTCTTC.